A single T cell receptor beta chain is shown here with its context. The sample originates from a study of shared clonotypes between healthy human individuals. Per germline, CDR1 SGHDN and CDR2 FVKESK. The CDR3 runs to 16 residues. V was shortened by 2 bases and J by 0 bases, with 11 bases between the two germline ends. Clones were sequenced by immunoSEQ multiplex PCR, and TCRdb holds only the in-frame ones, with some missing. The sample carries hundreds of thousands of clones, around 78% recorded once. The sequence was obtained from a woman aged 25 to 39 in good health. J is TRBJ1-3 and V is TRBV14; possibly TRBD1 for D (5 bases). Sequencing used memory CD4+ T cells sorted from blood. Described subset: CD45RA-negative fraction. The CDR3 protein is CASSQLGTYSGNTIYF. The CDR3 DNA follows: TGTGCCAGCAGCCAACTTGGGACCTACTCTGGAAACACCATATATTTT.